This passage covers 5 T cell receptor beta chains from one sample sequenced in a study of blood T cell repertoires in COVID-19. Produced via immunoSEQ multiplex PCR; TCRdb's table is partial and in-frame only. The data contain approximately 30,000 clones, more than 75% of them seen just once; the ten biggest clones take up around 40%. Sequenced sample: peripheral blood. Receptors originate from a human donor in a cohort sampled during active COVID-19.

The chain's CDR3 is CASSRQVSGEKLFF. The CDR3 DNA reads TGTGCCAGCAGCCGACAGGTGTCTGGTGAAAAACTGTTTTTT. The J gene is TRBJ1-4, the V gene TRBV11-2, with D possibly TRBD1 on 6 matching bases. Per the germline V gene, CDR1 is SGHAT and CDR2 is FQNNGV. This CDR3 spans 14 amino acids. The V gene lost 5 bases and the J gene lost 7 bases, with 14 bases spanning the gap.

This clone was seen only once. This chain uses TRBV18 with TRBJ2-1; the match to TRBD2 covers 9 bases. V lost 6 bases, J lost 4 bases, and 4 bases stayed unmatched. Germline V gene sequence: CDR1 KGHSH, CDR2 LQKENI. This CDR3 is built from 14 residues. The CDR3 coding sequence is TGTGCCAGCTCGCAAAGCGGGGGGTACAATGAGCAGTTCTTC. Translated: CASSQSGGYNEQFF.

The chain joins TRBV4-3 to TRBJ1-6; TRBD1 is a possible D gene (5 bases). Germline assignment: CDR1 LGHNA and CDR2 YSLEER. V was clipped by 1 base and J by 5 bases, with 9 bases between them. This CDR3 contains 15 residues. The CDR3 coding sequence is TGCGCCAGCAGCCAAGGGCCAGGGAATAATTCACCCCTCCACTTT. This sequence encodes CASSQGPGNNSPLHF.

The chain combines TRBV28 with TRBJ1-5; maybe TRBD1 (5 bases). Trimming removed 5 bases from V and 0 bases from J, with 14 bases in between. This CDR3 comprises 16 residues. Germline CDR1 reads MDHEN; CDR2 reads SYDVKM. CDR3: CASSTNRIYSNQPQHF. CDR3 DNA: TGTGCCAGCAGTACAAACAGGATCTATAGCAATCAGCCCCAGCATTTT.

V gene TRBV4-3 combines with J gene TRBJ2-7; 11 bases map to TRBD2. Germline V gene sequence: CDR1 LGHNA, CDR2 YSLEER. CDR3 size: 15 residues. V was clipped by 4 bases and J by 2 bases; unmatched bases: 4. This CDR3 reads CASSRGTSGTYEQYF. CDR3 in DNA: TGCGCCAGCAGCCGAGGGACTAGCGGAACCTACGAGCAGTACTTC.